The 25 T cell receptor beta chains in this list originate from one sample, sequenced in a study of T cell responses to AZD1222 COVID-19 vaccine. Here immunoSEQ multiplex PCR was the method, and the copy in TCRdb shows in-frame clones only, minus some. The sample gives 35,000 or so clones, roughly 91% of which show up once; approximately 7% is in the top ten. Specimen: peripheral blood, collected on day 0 of AZD1222 vaccination. The source is an adult in good health.

The chain links TRBV6-2 or TRBV6-3 to TRBJ2-6, with TRBD1 matching 9 bases. Germline assignment: CDR1 MNHEY and CDR2 SVGEGT. The CDR3 contains 20 residues. Unmatched junction bases numbered 16, after V lost 4 bases and J lost 3 bases. This chain's CDR3 is CASSWVGGQGSFDGANVLTF. The CDR3 coding sequence is TGTGCCAGCAGTTGGGTTGGGGGACAGGGCTCTTTTGATGGGGCCAACGTCCTGACTTTC.

The chain has TRBV27 and TRBJ2-7; 8 bases fit TRBD1. The V gene's germline CDR1 is MNHEY and CDR2 SMNVEV (reference sequence). V shed 7 bases, J shed 0 bases, and the junction held 5 bases outside the gene matches. CDR3 length: 14 residues. The CDR3 DNA follows: TGTGCCAGCACTCGGACAGGGTACTCCTACGAGCAGTACTTC. Protein product: CASTRTGYSYEQYF.

The chain carries TRBV6-1 and TRBJ2-7, with 13 bases fitting TRBD2. Trimming took 0 bases from V and 0 from J; bases not matched to a gene: 8. The germline CDR1 and CDR2 sequences are MNHNS and SASEGT. The CDR3 totals 19 residues. The CDR3 bases are TGTGCCAGCAGTGAAGCGGGACTAGCGGGATCTACCGCCTCCTACGAGCAGTACTTC. Its protein is CASSEAGLAGSTASYEQYF.

The rearrangement links TRBV3-1 (or the pseudogene TRBV3-2) to TRBJ2-7, with 10 bases matching TRBD2. Trimming took 4 bases from V and 0 from J; bases not matched to a gene: 3. Germline V gives CDR1 LGHDT, CDR2 YNNKEL (reference sequence). CDR3 size: 15 residues. DNA of the CDR3: TGTGCCAGCAGCCGAACTAGCGGGATCTCCTACGAGCAGTACTTC. It encodes CASSRTSGISYEQYF.

On this clone: At one end, the junction sequence differs from germline, possibly due to a read error. This chain uses TRBV2 with TRBJ1-5, with a possible D match to TRBD1 (5 bases). This CDR3 has 12 residues. CDR1 is SNHLY and CDR2 is FYNNEI in the germline V gene. In nucleotides, the CDR3 is TGTGCCAGCGGTGACCCCCAGGGGCCCCAGCATTTT. It codes for CASGDPQGPQHF. The full variable domain, with the rest looked up from reference TRBV2 and TRBJ1-5, is EPEVTQTPSHQVTQMGQEVILRCVPISNHLYFYWYRQILGQKVEFLVSFYNNEISEKSEIFDDQFSVERPDGSNFTLKIRSTKLEDSAMYFCASGDPQGPQHFGDGTRLSIL.

V usage is TRBV14 and J usage is TRBJ2-7; perhaps TRBD2 as D (5 bases). Germline V gene data show CDR1 as SGHDN and CDR2 as FVKESK. The CDR3 runs 17 residues. V lost 2 bases and J 3 bases, leaving 20 bases between the germline ends. Here the CDR3 reads CASSQKALGVMNYEQYF. The CDR3 DNA is TGTGCCAGCAGCCAAAAAGCCCTCGGGGTAATGAACTACGAGCAGTACTTC.

V usage is TRBV6-2 or TRBV6-3 and J usage is TRBJ2-3; D perhaps matches TRBD2 (5 bases). Germline V gene data show CDR1 as MNHEY and CDR2 as SVGEGT. CDR3 size: 16 residues. V was clipped by 2 bases and J by 3 bases, with 15 bases between them. CDR3 loop: CASSYPITGSTDTQYF. The CDR3 DNA reads as TGTGCCAGCAGTTACCCGATCACGGGGAGTACAGATACGCAGTATTTT.

The chain has TRBV18 and TRBJ1-2, with D possibly matching TRBD1 (5 bases). V was cut by 2 bases and J by 3 bases, with 10 bases left in between. The length of the CDR3 is 14 residues. CDR1 is KGHSH, CDR2 LQKENI, per germline. For the CDR3, the DNA is TGTGCCAGCTCACCAGTCATACAGGACTATGGCTACACCTTC. Translating it yields CASSPVIQDYGYTF.

This chain links TRBV27 with TRBJ2-7; 9 bases fit TRBD1. V trimming: 5 bases; J trimming: 4 bases; junction bases outside the gene matches: 12. Germline-derived CDR1 and CDR2 are MNHEY and SMNVEV (reference sequence). CDR3 length: 16 residues. CDR3 residues: CASSVRGTGSAYEQYF. In DNA form, the CDR3 reads TGTGCCAGCAGTGTCCGGGGGACAGGGTCGGCGTACGAGCAGTACTTC.

The chain links TRBV28 to TRBJ2-7, with D tentatively TRBD1 or TRBD2 (6 bases each). Germline assignment: CDR1 MDHEN and CDR2 SYDVKM. Trimming removed 2 bases from V and 0 bases from J, with 14 bases in between. The CDR3 spans 16 residues. CDR3: CASSLGGHSGSYEQYF. The CDR3 region has the DNA TGTGCCAGCAGTTTAGGGGGGCACAGTGGCTCCTACGAGCAGTACTTC.

The chain carries TRBV12-3 or TRBV12-4 and TRBJ1-1; D is perhaps TRBD1 (5 bases). CDR3 length equals 13 residues. With 6 bases removed from V and 8 bases from J, the gap between germline ends came to 16 bases. The DNA of the CDR3 is TGTGCCAGCAGCCGGCATACGGGGGGAGAAGCTTTCTTT. It codes for CASSRHTGGEAFF.

This chain connects TRBV5-1 to TRBJ2-7, with D tentatively TRBD2 (6 bases). V shed 4 bases and J shed 2 bases, with 16 bases lying between them. This CDR3 has 15 residues. CDR1 and CDR2 (germline): SGHRS, YFSETQ. DNA for the CDR3: TGCGCCAGCAGCACAACCGGGACGGGGGCCTACGAGCAGTACTTC. This codes for CASSTTGTGAYEQYF.

This clone was counted a few times. In DNA form, the CDR3 reads TGTGCCAGCAGCTTATTGGGGGTACTCGAGCAGTACTTC. Its protein product is CASSLLGVLEQYF. The chain combines TRBV7-9 with TRBJ2-7; D may correspond to TRBD1 or TRBD2 (5 bases each). The length of the CDR3 is 13 residues. Trimming shortened V by 2 bases and J by 6 bases, and 11 bases separated the two germline ends. Germline CDR1 and CDR2: SEHNR and FQNEAQ (reference sequence).

The chain links TRBV3-1 (or the pseudogene TRBV3-2) to TRBJ2-5, with D unclear. The germline V and J ends were trimmed by 2 bases and 4 bases, with 5 bases remaining between them. The germline V gene has CDR1 LGHDT and CDR2 YNNKEL (reference sequence). The CDR3 is 12 amino acids. The CDR3 coding sequence is TGTGCCAGCAGCCAACCACGAGAGACCCAGTACTTC. This gives the protein CASSQPRETQYF.

The gene calls are TRBV6-5 and TRBJ2-2; 7 bases are shared with TRBD2. The CDR3 contains 15 residues. The J segment lost 7 bases and the V segment lost 6 bases, leaving 11 bases of the junction unmatched. Germline CDR1 reads MNHEY; CDR2 reads SVGAGI. CDR3 in DNA: TGTGCCAGCAGGGAGTTTCAGCGGGAAGGCGGGGAGCTGTTTTTT. It yields the protein CASREFQREGGELFF.

The rearrangement uses TRBV7-2 and TRBJ2-3; 12 bases are a match to TRBD2. The CDR3 spans 17 residues. Germline CDR1 reads SGHTA; CDR2 reads FQGNSA. With 4 bases clipped from V and 3 bases from J, the junction kept 8 bases outside the gene matches. The chain's CDR3 is CASSSLAGGRLTDTQYF. CDR3 DNA: TGTGCCAGCAGCTCTCTAGCGGGAGGGAGGTTGACAGATACGCAGTATTTT. Filled out from reference TRBV7-2 and TRBJ2-3, the complete variable domain reads GAGVSQSPSNKVTEKGKDVELRCDPISGHTALYWYRQSLGQGLEFLIYFQGNSAPDKSGLPSDRFSAERTGGSVSTLTIQRTQQEDSAVYLCASSSLAGGRLTDTQYFGPGTRLTVL.

The rearrangement joins TRBV7-8 to TRBJ1-5; TRBD1 is a possible D gene (6 bases). Germline V lookup: CDR1 SGHVS, CDR2 FQNEAQ. The CDR3 runs 17 residues. Trimming shortened V by 0 bases and J by 0 bases, and 12 bases separated the two germline ends. CDR3 sequence reads: CASSLAAGAYSNQPQHF. CDR3 bases: TGTGCCAGCAGCTTAGCTGCAGGGGCTTATAGCAATCAGCCCCAGCATTTT.

This clone was counted once. The chain couples TRBV7-8 to TRBJ2-7, with D possibly matching TRBD1 (6 bases). V was pared by 5 bases and J by 4 bases, with 27 bases between. Per the germline V gene, CDR1 is SGHVS and CDR2 is FQNEAQ. The CDR3 sequence is 18 residues long. The CDR3 nucleotides read TGTGCCAGCAGCCCATCTACGGGGCCGGGGACAACTTTTTACGAGCAGTACTTC. It encodes CASSPSTGPGTTFYEQYF.

This rearrangement joins TRBV5-1 to TRBJ1-2; perhaps TRBD1 as D (6 bases). The V and J ends lost 1 base and 5 bases respectively, with 12 bases between them. Per germline, CDR1 SGHRS and CDR2 YFSETQ. The CDR3 is 14 amino acids. CDR3 sequence: CASSLSDSKYGYTF. CDR3 nucleotides: TGCGCCAGCAGCTTGTCGGACAGCAAATATGGCTACACCTTC.

This chain joins TRBV3-1 (or the pseudogene TRBV3-2) and TRBJ2-1; perhaps TRBD2 as D (7 bases). Trimming stripped 0 bases from V and 8 bases from J, with 17 bases between. CDR3 length: 16 amino acids. Germline CDR1 and CDR2: LGHDT and YNNKEL (reference sequence). Written as DNA, the CDR3 is TGTGCCAGCAGCCAAGATGGTACGGGGGGCCGTGATGAGCAGTTCTTC. Protein product: CASSQDGTGGRDEQFF.

In DNA, the CDR3 is TGTGCCAGCAGCCCGGGACGGGGGAAAACCAACGTCCTGACTTTC. Translated, it gives CASSPGRGKTNVLTF. V usage is TRBV3-1 (or the pseudogene TRBV3-2) and J usage is TRBJ2-6, with a possible D match to TRBD2 (6 bases). CDR1 and CDR2 (germline): LGHDT, YNNKEL (reference sequence). The CDR3 totals 15 residues. V lost 4 bases and J 8 bases, leaving 15 bases between the germline ends.

The genes are TRBV12-3 or TRBV12-4 and TRBJ2-2; perhaps D is TRBD1 or TRBD2 (5 bases each). There are 11 residues in the CDR3. V dropped 8 bases and J dropped 4 bases, with 5 bases sitting between them. The CDR3 bases are TGTGCCAGCGGGGGCACCGGGGAGCTGTTTTTT. Its protein product is CASGGTGELFF.

The CDR3: CASNPSDLPGGYTF. For the CDR3, the DNA is TGTGCCAGCAACCCGTCCGACCTACCGGGTGGCTACACCTTC. The chain has TRBV2 and TRBJ1-2, with D unresolved. Trimming took off 7 bases at V and 7 bases at J, with 19 bases between the two ends. The CDR3 sequence is 14 residues long. The germline V gene encodes CDR1 SNHLY and CDR2 FYNNEI. The full variable domain, rest sourced from reference TRBV2 and TRBJ1-2, is EPEVTQTPSHQVTQMGQEVILRCVPISNHLYFYWYRQILGQKVEFLVSFYNNEISEKSEIFDDQFSVERPDGSNFTLKIRSTKLEDSAMYFCASNPSDLPGGYTFGSGTRLTVV.

The chain recombines TRBV3-1 (or the pseudogene TRBV3-2) with TRBJ1-2, with D possibly being TRBD1 (5 bases). Germline values: CDR1 LGHDT, CDR2 YNNKEL (reference sequence). CDR3 length: 14 residues. V was clipped by 1 base and J by 2 bases, with 8 bases between them. CDR3 region: CASSQGRGNYGYTF. CDR3 bases: TGTGCCAGCAGCCAAGGGCGGGGGAACTATGGCTACACCTTC.

The chain employs TRBV5-1 and TRBJ2-7; no reliable D call. The ends were cut back, 1 base at V and 0 bases at J, with 2 bases in the middle. Germline CDR1 and CDR2: SGHRS and YFSETQ. This CDR3 contains 12 residues. The DNA of the CDR3 is TGCGCCAGCAGCTTGAGCTCCTACGAGCAGTACTTC. This encodes CASSLSSYEQYF.